Below are 31 T cell receptor beta chains sequenced from a single sample in a study of blood T cell repertoires in COVID-19. The assay was immunoSEQ multiplex PCR, and TCRdb's table has in-frame clones only and misses some. Of just over 300,000 clones listed, about nine tenths are singletons. The sample was PBMCs or T cells enriched from blood (not recorded which). All receptors derive from a young man who had recovered from COVID-19.

The rearrangement uses TRBV29-1 and TRBJ1-5; D ambiguous. The germline V gene has CDR1 SQVTM and CDR2 ANQGSEA. The CDR3 is made up of 13 amino acids. V was shortened by 4 bases and J by 7 bases, with 14 bases between the two germline ends. CDR3 sequence reads: CSVGQSGYQPQHF. The CDR3 DNA sequence: TGCAGCGTTGGTCAGTCGGGATACCAGCCCCAGCATTTT.

This chain links TRBV6-5 with TRBJ1-2, with 9 positions matching TRBD1. Losses at the gene ends were 2 bases for V and 8 bases for J; bases not matched to a gene: 9. The germline CDR1 and CDR2 sequences are MNHEY and SVGAGI. This CDR3 has 15 residues. In nucleotides, the CDR3 is TGTGCCAGCAGTTACGGAACAGGGGGCTCATTGGGCTACACCTTC. Translation gives CASSYGTGGSLGYTF.

J is TRBJ2-2 and V is TRBV19; 7 positions agree with TRBD2. V was pared by 3 bases and J by 7 bases, with 8 bases of the junction left unmatched. Per germline, CDR1 LNHDA and CDR2 SQIVND (reference sequence). The CDR3 spans 15 residues. CDR3 amino acids: CASSIGAGVGGELFF. CDR3 sequence (DNA): TGTGCCAGTAGTATCGGGGCGGGAGTCGGCGGGGAGCTGTTTTTT.

V usage is TRBV5-1 and J usage is TRBJ1-1; D is unclear. Trimming cost V 5 bases and J 4 bases, with 15 bases left between them. The CDR3 totals 14 residues. CDR1 and CDR2 from the germline V gene are SGHRS and YFSETQ. The CDR3, as DNA: TGCGCCAGCAGTGGCGCGGGGTCAGCCACTGAAGCTTTCTTT. This encodes CASSGAGSATEAFF.

This clone was observed many times. The identical CDR3 is also encoded by other nucleotide sequences in the sample. The chain recombines TRBV28 with TRBJ1-6; no clear D gene. Germline assignment: CDR1 MDHEN and CDR2 SYDVKM. The CDR3 sequence is 15 residues long. V was shortened by 4 bases and J by 0 bases, with 7 bases between the two germline ends. The CDR3 loop is CASSSGSSYNSPLHF. The CDR3 DNA is TGTGCCAGCAGTTCCGGGAGCTCCTATAATTCACCCCTCCACTTT.

This clone was seen more than once but under ten times. V and J are TRBV5-4 and TRBJ1-2; 8 nucleotides align to TRBD1. V lost 5 bases to trimming and J lost 3 bases; unmatched junction nucleotides: 6. In germline, CDR1 is SGHNT, CDR2 YYREEE (reference sequence). CDR3 length: 14 amino acids. CDR3 loop: CASSSGQGYYGYTF. In DNA form, the CDR3 reads TGTGCCAGCAGTTCTGGACAGGGATACTATGGCTACACCTTC.

The chain has TRBV7-6 and TRBJ1-1; TRBD1 matches 12 bases. Germline lookup yields CDR1 SGHVS and CDR2 FNYEAQ. J gave up 0 bases and V 5 bases, and 7 bases lay outside the gene matches. The CDR3 has 17 amino acids. The CDR3 protein is CASSHWDRGLLNTEAFF. In DNA form, the CDR3 reads TGTGCCAGCAGCCACTGGGACAGGGGGCTTTTGAACACTGAAGCTTTCTTT.

The chain combines TRBV9 with TRBJ2-1, with D possibly matching TRBD2 (7 bases). V lost 3 bases to trimming and J lost 5 bases, with 15 bases between them. The V gene's germline CDR1 is SGDLS and CDR2 YYNGEE. The length of the CDR3 is 15 residues. CDR3 bases: TGTGCCAGCAGCGCCGAGGGGGGGGCGGACAATGAGCAGTTCTTC. It codes for CASSAEGGADNEQFF.

The chain is built from TRBV9 and TRBJ1-2, with 10 nucleotides matching TRBD1. Looked up from germline, CDR1 is SGDLS and CDR2 is YYNGEE. The trim removed 4 bases at V and 7 bases at J, leaving 7 bases unmatched. CDR3 length: 14 amino acids. CDR3 sequence reads: CASSPLRDRGGYTF. Written as DNA, the CDR3 is TGTGCCAGCAGCCCACTCCGGGACAGGGGTGGCTACACCTTC.

The chain couples TRBV5-6 to TRBJ2-1, with 14 bases fitting TRBD2. Unmatched junction bases numbered 7, after V lost 3 bases and J lost 2 bases. The CDR3 length is 18 residues. The germline V gene has CDR1 SGHDT and CDR2 YYEEEE. CDR3 protein: CASSSTSGGAGAYNEQFF. In DNA form, the CDR3 reads TGTGCCAGCAGCTCGACTAGCGGGGGGGCCGGGGCCTACAATGAGCAGTTCTTC.

The CDR3 loop reads CASSYFGGYGYTF. The CDR3 nucleotides are TGTGCCAGCAGTTACTTTGGGGGGTATGGCTACACCTTC. The rearrangement uses TRBV6-5 and TRBJ1-2; possible D gene TRBD1, 5 bases. The CDR3 consists of 13 residues. Germline loops: CDR1 MNHEY, CDR2 SVGAGI. V was cut by 1 base and J by 5 bases, with 8 bases left in between.

The CDR3 DNA follows: TGTGCCAGCTCCAAGAGTCTAGCGGCCCACTCTGACGAGCAGTACTTC. Its translation: CASSKSLAAHSDEQYF. The rearrangement links TRBV11-3 to TRBJ2-7; 7 positions match TRBD2. The CDR3 is 16 amino acids. With V trimmed by 8 bases and J by 5 bases, 18 bases remained unmatched. Germline V lookup: CDR1 SGHNT, CDR2 YENEEA. The full variable domain, with the rest looked up from reference TRBV11-3 and TRBJ2-7, is EAGVVQSPRYKIIEKKQPVAFWCNPISGHNTLYWYLQNLGQGPELLIRYENEEAVDDSQLPKDRFSAERLKGVDSTLKIQPAELGDSAVYLCASSKSLAAHSDEQYFGPGTRLTVT.

The chain joins TRBV18 to TRBJ2-1; no clear D. With 3 bases removed from V and 4 bases from J, the gap between germline ends came to 13 bases. Germline V gene sequence: CDR1 KGHSH, CDR2 LQKENI. The CDR3 has 15 amino acids. The CDR3 DNA reads TGTGCCAGCTCACCGACGGTTGCGACTTACAATGAGCAGTTCTTC. As protein: CASSPTVATYNEQFF.

The J gene is TRBJ2-7, the V gene TRBV3-1 (or the pseudogene TRBV3-2); maybe TRBD1 (5 bases). The germline CDR1 and CDR2 sequences are LGHDT and YNNKEL (reference sequence). There are 13 residues in the CDR3. V was shortened by 6 bases and J by 5 bases, with 14 bases between the two germline ends. CDR3 in DNA: TGTGCCAGCAGTCCTTGGCTAGGGGACGAGCAGTACTTC. This gives the protein CASSPWLGDEQYF.

The chain recombines TRBV5-1 with TRBJ1-2; perhaps TRBD1 as D (6 bases). V was shortened by 4 bases and J by 4 bases, with 11 bases between the two germline ends. CDR1 SGHRS and CDR2 YFSETQ come from the germline V gene. The CDR3 is made up of 13 amino acids. CDR3 in amino acids: CASSPDSSYGYTF. The CDR3 coding sequence is TGCGCCAGCAGCCCGGACAGCTCCTATGGCTACACCTTC.

V and J are TRBV28 and TRBJ2-7; D gene ambiguous. The CDR3 contains 12 residues. The V gene's germline CDR1 is MDHEN and CDR2 SYDVKM. The V and J ends lost 5 bases and 0 bases respectively, with 5 bases between them. This CDR3 is CASSPRSYEQYF. The CDR3 region has the DNA TGTGCCAGCAGTCCCCGCTCCTACGAGCAGTACTTC.

This clone appeared a few times. This sequence joins TRBV7-6 and TRBJ2-2; a possible D gene is TRBD2 (5 bases). This CDR3 spans 15 amino acids. The germline V gene has CDR1 SGHVS and CDR2 FNYEAQ. V shed 1 base and J shed 6 bases, with 12 bases lying between them. The CDR3 here is CASSLEIGDAGELFF. The CDR3 DNA reads as TGTGCCAGCAGCTTAGAGATCGGGGATGCCGGGGAGCTGTTTTTT.

The chain couples TRBV28 to TRBJ1-4; D unresolved. The CDR3 is 13 residues long. Germline-derived CDR1 and CDR2 are MDHEN and SYDVKM. The V gene lost 5 bases and the J gene lost 6 bases, with 10 bases spanning the gap. The CDR3: CASSGGNYEKLFF. CDR3 sequence (DNA): TGTGCCAGCAGTGGAGGGAACTATGAAAAACTGTTTTTT.

This clone was observed once. The chain is built from TRBV7-9 and TRBJ1-2; D remains ambiguous. There are 12 residues in the CDR3. V gave up 4 bases and J gave up 6 bases, with 9 bases separating them. Germline CDR1 reads SEHNR; CDR2 reads FQNEAQ (reference sequence). The CDR3 sequence: CASSWYSDGYTF. The CDR3 bases are TGTGCCAGCAGCTGGTACAGTGATGGCTACACCTTC.

The chain couples TRBV5-4 to TRBJ2-1, with TRBD1 identical over 10 bases. CDR3 length: 18 residues. Germline V gene data show CDR1 as SGHNT and CDR2 as YYREEE (reference sequence). The J segment lost 0 bases and the V segment lost 0 bases, leaving 6 bases of the junction unmatched. CDR3 bases: TGTGCCAGCAGCTTGGGACAGGGGGCGATGGGCTCCTACAATGAGCAGTTCTTC. Amino acids: CASSLGQGAMGSYNEQFF.

The chain employs TRBV28 and TRBJ2-5; 7 nucleotides agree with TRBD2. There are 15 residues in the CDR3. The germline V gene has CDR1 MDHEN and CDR2 SYDVKM. Trimming cost V 7 bases and J 2 bases; bases outside gene matches: 10. The CDR3 region has the DNA TGTGCCAGCACTCCTGGGGGGGGTTTACAAGAGACCCAGTACTTC. It translates to CASTPGGGLQETQYF.

The CDR3 sequence is CASSLIGGAWDDTQYF. In DNA, the CDR3 is TGCGCCAGCAGCTTGATAGGGGGCGCTTGGGACGATACGCAGTATTTT. This chain connects TRBV5-1 to TRBJ2-3, with TRBD1 matching 7 bases. This CDR3 spans 16 amino acids. CDR1 is SGHRS, CDR2 YFSETQ, per germline. The ends lost 1 base at V and 6 bases at J; junction bases unmatched: 11.

This chain connects TRBV18 to TRBJ2-2; D is perhaps TRBD1 (5 bases). The CDR3 runs 15 residues. CDR1 is KGHSH, CDR2 LQKENI, per germline. V lost 0 bases and J lost 0, with 5 bases in between. As DNA, the CDR3 is TGTGCCAGCTCACCACCGACAGCGAACACCGGGGAGCTGTTTTTT. The encoded protein is CASSPPTANTGELFF.

V is TRBV7-9 and J is TRBJ2-7; 11 bases match TRBD2. CDR1 and CDR2 from the germline V gene are SEHNR and FQNEAQ (reference sequence). With V trimmed by 5 bases and J by 11 bases, 14 bases remained unmatched. The length of the CDR3 is 15 residues. CDR3 DNA: TGTGCCAGCAGCCACGGTACTAGCGGGAGAATCCCCGAGTACTTC. Protein: CASSHGTSGRIPEYF.

The chain couples TRBV7-9 to TRBJ1-5; perhaps TRBD1 as D (5 bases). This CDR3 is built from 14 residues. Trimming took off 5 bases at V and 3 bases at J, with 11 bases between the two ends. Germline CDR1 reads SEHNR; CDR2 reads FQNEAQ (reference sequence). DNA of the CDR3: TGTGCCAGCAGCCTCGGGACTACCAATCAGCCCCAGCATTTT. Amino acid sequence: CASSLGTTNQPQHF.

The rearrangement joins TRBV18 to TRBJ2-7, with TRBD2 matching 11 bases. Trimming cost V 3 bases and J 3 bases; bases outside gene matches: 4. This CDR3 is 15 amino acids long. Per the germline V gene, CDR1 is KGHSH and CDR2 is LQKENI. The DNA for the CDR3 is TGTGCCAGCTCACCGGAGACTAGCGGGGTCTACGAGCAGTACTTC. It encodes CASSPETSGVYEQYF.

This chain joins TRBV5-1 and TRBJ1-4; TRBD1 matches 9 bases. The junction had 10 bases not matched to a gene; V was cut back by 4 bases and J by 6 bases. This CDR3 is built from 16 residues. Germline V gives CDR1 SGHRS, CDR2 YFSETQ. The CDR3 is CASSGRTGARDEKLFF. Here the CDR3 DNA reads TGCGCCAGCAGCGGGAGGACAGGGGCGCGAGATGAAAAACTGTTTTTT.

The rearrangement uses TRBV2 and TRBJ1-3; D is possibly TRBD1 (6 bases). The CDR3 runs 15 residues. V was trimmed by 4 bases and J by 0 bases, leaving 10 bases between them. In germline, CDR1 is SNHLY, CDR2 FYNNEI. The CDR3 DNA sequence: TGTGCCAGCAGTGGACAGGACCTCTCTGGAAACACCATATATTTT. Translating gives CASSGQDLSGNTIYF.

Notes on this clone: Other DNA sequences in this specimen translate into the identical CDR3. V and J are TRBV27 and TRBJ1-2, with 9 bases matching TRBD1. The CDR3 totals 15 residues. J lost 2 bases, V lost 6 bases, and 7 bases had no gene match. The germline V gene encodes CDR1 MNHEY and CDR2 SMNVEV (reference sequence). CDR3 sequence (DNA): TGTGCCAGCAGCCCGACAGGGGGAACCAACTATGGCTACACCTTC. Its protein is CASSPTGGTNYGYTF.

This sequence joins TRBV16 and TRBJ1-3; TRBD1 aligns across 9 bases. J gave up 2 bases and V 5 bases, and 10 bases lay outside the gene matches. The CDR3 is 17 amino acids. Germline CDR1 and CDR2: KGHSY and FQNENV. CDR3 residues: CASSTRDRVGAGNTIYF. In DNA form, the CDR3 reads TGTGCCAGCAGCACCCGGGACAGGGTCGGAGCTGGAAACACCATATATTTT.

The chain is built from TRBV5-1 and TRBJ2-2; TRBD2 is a possible D gene (6 bases). The germline V gene encodes CDR1 SGHRS and CDR2 YFSETQ. V was shortened by 4 bases and J by 3 bases, with 10 bases between the two germline ends. The CDR3 consists of 14 residues. CDR3 region: CASSPGGDTGELFF. The CDR3 coding sequence is TGCGCCAGCAGCCCAGGAGGGGACACCGGGGAGCTGTTTTTT.